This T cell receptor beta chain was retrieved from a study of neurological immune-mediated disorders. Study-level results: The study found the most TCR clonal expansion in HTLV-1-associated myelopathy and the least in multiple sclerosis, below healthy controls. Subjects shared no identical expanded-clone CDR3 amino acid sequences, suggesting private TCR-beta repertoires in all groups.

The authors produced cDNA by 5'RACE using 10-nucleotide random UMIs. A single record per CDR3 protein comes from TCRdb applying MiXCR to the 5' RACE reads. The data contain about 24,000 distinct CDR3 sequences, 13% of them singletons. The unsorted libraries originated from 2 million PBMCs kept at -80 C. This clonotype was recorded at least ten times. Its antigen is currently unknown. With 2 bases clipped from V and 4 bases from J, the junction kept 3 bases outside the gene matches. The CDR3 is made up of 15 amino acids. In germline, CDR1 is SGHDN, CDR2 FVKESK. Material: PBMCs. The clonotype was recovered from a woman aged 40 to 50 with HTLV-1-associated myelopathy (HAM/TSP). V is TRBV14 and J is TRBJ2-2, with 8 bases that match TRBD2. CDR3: CASSQRGGSTGELFF. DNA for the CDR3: TGTGCCAGCAGCCAACGGGGGGGCAGCACCGGGGAGCTGTTTTTT.